A single sample is the source of the 31 T cell receptor beta chains below, sequenced in a study of T-cell reconstitution after alpha-beta-depleted transplantation in children. TCRbeta library preparation incorporated unique molecular identifiers. In TCRdb, the PCR reads were re-called with MiXCR into one record per CDR3 protein. The data show about 210,000 distinct CDR3 sequences, more than 15% seen once. Here the sequenced sample was PBMCs, mostly from graft donor cells, taken 360 days after TCRalphabeta/CD19-depleted stem cell transplant. The receptors shown here come from a male patient between 2 and 10 years old who had a stem cell transplant for acute lymphoblastic leukemia, so the T cells may come from the graft donor.

This clonotype was recorded at least ten times. This chain connects TRBV7-2 to TRBJ1-4, with D unresolved. V lost 3 bases and J 11 bases, leaving 13 bases between the germline ends. The CDR3 spans 13 residues. CDR1 SGHTA and CDR2 FQGNSA come from the germline V gene. The CDR3 sequence: CASSFLRSGKLFF. The CDR3, as DNA: TGTGCCAGCAGCTTTCTACGTTCGGGGAAACTGTTTTTT.

The genes are TRBV20-1 and TRBJ2-3, with TRBD2 matching 7 bases. The junction had 14 bases not matched to a gene; V was cut back by 0 bases and J by 2 bases. This CDR3 has 18 amino acids. Germline CDR1 DFQATT, CDR2 SNEGSKA (reference sequence). CDR3 sequence (DNA): TGCAGTGCTAGAGATCGGTTCCGGGGCGCGGGAGACACAGATACGCAGTATTTT. Residues: CSARDRFRGAGDTDTQYF.

J is TRBJ2-6 and V is TRBV10-3, with 9 bases fitting TRBD1. V trimming: 0 bases; J trimming: 0 bases; junction bases outside the gene matches: 6. Germline CDR1 and CDR2: ENHRY and SYGVKD. The CDR3 runs to 19 residues. The CDR3 loop is CAISESQGQGASGANVLTF. In DNA form, the CDR3 reads TGTGCCATCAGTGAGTCGCAGGGACAGGGAGCCTCTGGGGCCAACGTCCTGACTTTC.

The chain carries TRBV7-8 and TRBJ2-3, with TRBD2 matching 13 bases. This CDR3 is 18 amino acids long. Germline CDR1 is SGHVS and CDR2 is FQNEAQ. The trim removed 1 base at V and 2 bases at J, leaving 6 bases unmatched. The chain's CDR3 is CASSLGRLAGGLTDTQYF. CDR3 nucleotides: TGTGCCAGCAGCTTAGGCCGACTAGCGGGGGGTCTCACAGATACGCAGTATTTT. Filled out from reference TRBV7-8 and TRBJ2-3, the complete variable domain reads GAGVSQSPRYKVAKRGQDVALRCDPISGHVSLFWYQQALGQGPEFLTYFQNEAQLDKSGLPSDRFFAERPEGSVSTLKIQRTQQEDSAVYLCASSLGRLAGGLTDTQYFGPGTRLTVL.

The chain couples TRBV11-2 to TRBJ2-7, with D perhaps matching TRBD1 (5 bases). The CDR3 spans 16 residues. Germline CDR1 and CDR2: SGHAT and FQNNGV. Deletions cut 5 bases from V and 1 base from J, with 18 bases between. The DNA of the CDR3 is TGTGCCAGCAGCCCACGTCAGGGCGACGGATCCTACGAGCAGTACTTC. It translates to CASSPRQGDGSYEQYF.

This clonotype was seen more than once but under ten times. The CDR3 DNA reads as TGTGCCAGCAGCGTAGACAGGGGGCACTCCTACGAGCAGTACTTC. It encodes CASSVDRGHSYEQYF. This chain links TRBV7-2 with TRBJ2-7; 10 bases map to TRBD1. Per germline, CDR1 SGHTA and CDR2 FQGNSA. This CDR3 comprises 15 residues. After removal of 5 bases from V and 0 bases from J, the junction contained 4 bases not matched to a gene.

The sample holds a few counts of this clonotype. The chain uses TRBV7-9 and TRBJ2-4, with D hard to call. The ends were cut back, 4 bases at V and 0 bases at J, with 10 bases in the middle. Germline V CDR1 and CDR2: SEHNR, FQNEAQ (reference sequence). This CDR3 is 15 amino acids long. CDR3 sequence reads: CASSSPGLAKNIQYF. DNA for the CDR3: TGTGCCAGCAGCTCCCCGGGTTTAGCCAAAAACATTCAGTACTTC.

The J gene is TRBJ2-1, the V gene TRBV4-3; TRBD2 matches at 9 bases. Germline values: CDR1 LGHNA, CDR2 YSLEER. The CDR3 runs to 16 residues. V lost 0 bases to trimming and J lost 2 bases; unmatched junction nucleotides: 2. The CDR3 nucleotides read TGCGCCAGCAGCCAAGATGGCGGGAGGGCCTACAATGAGCAGTTCTTC. It translates to CASSQDGGRAYNEQFF.

The V gene is TRBV7-9, the J gene TRBJ1-2, with 7 positions matching TRBD1. CDR1 SEHNR and CDR2 FQNEAQ come from the germline V gene (reference sequence). V shed 1 base and J 9 bases; nucleotides not matched to a gene: 2. The CDR3 covers 12 residues. Written as DNA, the CDR3 is TGTGCCAGCAGCTTAGAGACAGGGCGCTACACCTTC. Amino acids: CASSLETGRYTF.

The chain joins TRBV12-3 or TRBV12-4 to TRBJ2-5; the D gene is possibly TRBD1 (6 bases). This CDR3 has 14 amino acids. Trimming removed 4 bases from V and 1 base from J, with 10 bases in between. CDR3 DNA: TGTGCCAGCAGTTCCCCGGACAGCCAAGAGACCCAGTACTTC. It specifies CASSSPDSQETQYF.

The V gene is TRBV20-1, the J gene TRBJ2-7, with 8 bases matching TRBD2. CDR3 size: 15 residues. Germline CDR1 is DFQATT and CDR2 is SNEGSKA (reference sequence). V trimming: 0 bases; J trimming: 3 bases; junction bases outside the gene matches: 7. CDR3 in amino acids: CSARERGGLSYEQYF. DNA of the CDR3: TGCAGTGCTAGAGAACGGGGGGGATTAAGCTACGAGCAGTACTTC.

This chain joins TRBV6-1 and TRBJ2-1; D perhaps matches TRBD1 (7 bases). CDR1 MNHNS and CDR2 SASEGT come from the germline V gene. This CDR3 is 14 amino acids long. The V and J ends lost 8 bases and 6 bases respectively, with 17 bases between them. The CDR3 sequence: CASLRSGGGNEQFF. CDR3 DNA: TGTGCCAGCTTGAGGTCAGGGGGAGGCAATGAGCAGTTCTTC.

The table lists this clonotype with a few counts. The genes are TRBV29-1 and TRBJ2-5, with D possibly being TRBD2 (6 bases). The germline gives CDR1 SQVTM, CDR2 ANQGSEA. The CDR3 totals 12 residues. Trimming removed 5 bases from V and 1 base from J, with 8 bases in between. DNA of the CDR3: TGCAGCGTTCTTAGCGGCCAAGAGACCCAGTACTTC. Amino acid sequence: CSVLSGQETQYF.

The CDR3 here is CASSYGATRRELFF. The CDR3 bases are TGTGCCAGCAGTTACGGGGCTACCCGCAGGGAGCTGTTTTTT. The V call is TRBV12-3 or TRBV12-4, the J call TRBJ2-2, with D perhaps TRBD1 or TRBD2 (5 bases each). V was trimmed by 4 bases and J by 9 bases, leaving 15 bases between them. The CDR3 runs to 14 residues.

The V and J genes are TRBV4-3 and TRBJ2-5; perhaps TRBD1 as D (6 bases). The germline V gene has CDR1 LGHNA and CDR2 YSLEER. The V end lost 4 bases, the J end lost 1 base, and 13 bases lay between the germline ends. The length of the CDR3 is 15 residues. The CDR3 nucleotides read TGCGCCAGCAGCCTCCAAGGACAGCCCCAAGAGACCCAGTACTTC. Residues: CASSLQGQPQETQYF.

The V gene is TRBV18, the J gene TRBJ2-7; no clear D. The V end lost 2 bases, the J end lost 6 bases, and 11 bases lay between the germline ends. The CDR3 runs to 13 residues. Germline CDR1 KGHSH, CDR2 LQKENI. The CDR3 protein is CASSPGAPFEQYF. For the CDR3, the DNA is TGTGCCAGCTCACCAGGTGCCCCCTTCGAGCAGTACTTC. The whole variable domain, remainder taken from reference TRBV18 and TRBJ2-7, is NAGVMQNPRHLVRRRGQEARLRCSPMKGHSHVYWYRQLPEEGLKFMVYLQKENIIDESGMPKERFSAEFPKEGPSILRIQQVVRGDSAAYFCASSPGAPFEQYFGPGTRLTVT.

This clonotype was seen more than once but under ten times. CDR3 loop: CASTLTGRESYEQYF. Written as DNA, the CDR3 is TGTGCCAGCACCTTGACAGGGCGGGAATCCTACGAGCAGTACTTC. The rearrangement links TRBV25-1 to TRBJ2-7; tentatively, D is TRBD1 (7 bases). CDR1 and CDR2 (germline): MGHDK, SYGVNS. This CDR3 has 15 residues. The ends were cut back, 7 bases at V and 1 base at J, with 17 bases in the middle.

This rearrangement joins TRBV2 to TRBJ2-1; D possibly corresponds to TRBD2 (5 bases). V was pared by 6 bases and J by 5 bases, with 17 bases between. Germline V CDR1 and CDR2: SNHLY, FYNNEI. This CDR3 region has 15 residues. The CDR3 is CASREVSWRNNEQFF. The CDR3 DNA is TGTGCCAGCAGGGAGGTCAGTTGGCGAAACAATGAGCAGTTCTTC.

This chain connects TRBV6-5 to TRBJ1-3, with D hard to call. Trimming took 1 base from V and 0 from J, leaving 10 bases between them. The germline gives CDR1 MNHEY, CDR2 SVGAGI. This CDR3 comprises 16 residues. In nucleotides, the CDR3 is TGTGCCAGCAGTTACTTAACACCGAGCTCTGGAAACACCATATATTTT. This translates into CASSYLTPSSGNTIYF.

V and J are TRBV2 and TRBJ2-2; D might be TRBD1 or TRBD2, each matching 5 bases. CDR3 length equals 15 residues. V lost 1 base and J lost 4, with 10 bases in between. CDR1 and CDR2 from the germline V gene are SNHLY and FYNNEI. In DNA, the CDR3 is TGTGCCAGCAGTGAAGTCCCAGGGAGCACCGGGGAGCTGTTTTTT. It codes for CASSEVPGSTGELFF.

The chain carries TRBV5-1 and TRBJ1-6, with D hard to call. V shed 2 bases and J shed 2 bases, with 8 bases lying between them. The CDR3 has 15 residues. Germline CDR1 and CDR2: SGHRS and YFSETQ. CDR3 sequence reads: CASSFDQAYNSPLHF. CDR3 nucleotide sequence: TGCGCCAGCAGCTTCGATCAAGCCTATAATTCACCCCTCCACTTT.

The CDR3, as DNA: TGTGCCAGCAGTTCCGGGACAGGGAACTACGAGCAGTACTTC. Its protein is CASSSGTGNYEQYF. The chain has TRBV5-5 and TRBJ2-7, with 9 bases that match TRBD1. Germline CDR1 is SGHKS and CDR2 is YYEKEE (reference sequence). Trimming cost V 5 bases and J 3 bases; bases outside gene matches: 6. The CDR3 is made up of 14 amino acids.

This clonotype was seen a few times. The rearrangement uses TRBV5-1 and TRBJ2-7; TRBD1 matches 10 bases. This CDR3 is built from 15 residues. Germline loops: CDR1 SGHRS, CDR2 YFSETQ. V lost 8 bases and J lost 1; bases outside the gene matches: 9. DNA of the CDR3: TGCGCCAGTGCTGGGGACAGGGGTGAATCCTACGAGCAGTACTTC. Residues: CASAGDRGESYEQYF. The variable domain in full, with the rest retrieved from reference TRBV5-1 and TRBJ2-7, is KAGVTQTPRYLIKTRGQQVTLSCSPISGHRSVSWYQQTPGQGLQFLFEYFSETQRNKGNFPGRFSGRQFSNSRSEMNVSTLELGDSALYLCASAGDRGESYEQYFGPGTRLTVT.

The rearrangement joins TRBV5-6 to TRBJ2-7; 12 bases fit TRBD1. The CDR3 contains 14 residues. Germline assignment: CDR1 SGHDT and CDR2 YYEEEE. V lost 4 bases to trimming and J lost 11 bases; unmatched junction nucleotides: 10. Here the CDR3 DNA reads TGTGCCAGCAGCCAAGGGACAGGGGGCCCAGGAGAGTACTTC. Its translation: CASSQGTGGPGEYF.

The genes are TRBV6-1 and TRBJ2-7; D might be TRBD2 (5 bases). V was shortened by 6 bases and J by 1 base, with 13 bases between the two germline ends. The V gene's germline CDR1 is MNHNS and CDR2 SASEGT. This CDR3 is 14 amino acids long. In nucleotides, the CDR3 is TGTGCCAGCAGGCCCGGGGTCTATTCCTACGAGCAGTACTTC. Amino acid sequence: CASRPGVYSYEQYF.

This clonotype was observed a handful of times. The chain joins TRBV20-1 to TRBJ1-2; D might be TRBD1 (6 bases). V lost 6 bases, J lost 2 bases, and 13 bases lay in between. The CDR3 covers 13 residues. Germline values: CDR1 DFQATT, CDR2 SNEGSKA (reference sequence). In DNA form, the CDR3 reads TGCAGTGCGCTCACAGGGACAAACTATGGCTACACCTTC. Its protein is CSALTGTNYGYTF.

The CDR3, as DNA: TGTGCCAGCATTCGGAGCGGGAATGACGAGCAGTACTTC. It is translated as CASIRSGNDEQYF. This rearrangement joins TRBV6-2 or TRBV6-3 to TRBJ2-7; 7 nucleotides match TRBD2. The germline gives CDR1 MNHEY, CDR2 SVGEGT. After removal of 7 bases from V and 5 bases from J, the junction contained 8 bases not matched to a gene. This CDR3 region has 13 residues.

This clonotype appeared many times. The J gene is TRBJ1-4, the V gene TRBV10-2; D is unclear. This CDR3 comprises 13 residues. In germline, CDR1 is WSHSY, CDR2 SAAADI. Trimming took 8 bases from V and 8 from J, leaving 15 bases between them. This chain's CDR3 is CASWAEEDEKLFF. In nucleotides, the CDR3 is TGCGCCAGCTGGGCGGAGGAGGACGAAAAACTGTTTTTT.

V gene TRBV6-1 combines with J gene TRBJ2-3; a possible D gene is TRBD1 (5 bases). CDR1 and CDR2 from the germline V gene are MNHNS and SASEGT. V lost 8 bases to trimming and J lost 8 bases, with 17 bases between them. The CDR3 is made up of 13 amino acids. CDR3 region: CASGAHGFGTQYF. CDR3 sequence (DNA): TGTGCCAGCGGGGCACATGGCTTCGGTACGCAGTATTTT.

V and J are TRBV5-1 and TRBJ2-2; D possibly corresponds to TRBD1 (6 bases). This CDR3 is 16 amino acids long. From germline, CDR1 is SGHRS and CDR2 YFSETQ. V was trimmed by 2 bases and J by 3 bases, leaving 14 bases between them. The CDR3 DNA reads as TGCGCCAGCAGCTTAACCCGGGACACTTACACCGGGGAGCTGTTTTTT. Protein product: CASSLTRDTYTGELFF. The variable domain in full, completed from reference TRBV5-1 and TRBJ2-2, reads KAGVTQTPRYLIKTRGQQVTLSCSPISGHRSVSWYQQTPGQGLQFLFEYFSETQRNKGNFPGRFSGRQFSNSRSEMNVSTLELGDSALYLCASSLTRDTYTGELFFGEGSRLTVL.

This clonotype came up a few times. The CDR3 region is CSVQGRRTDTQYF. Written as DNA, the CDR3 is TGCAGCGTTCAGGGCAGGAGGACAGATACGCAGTATTTT. This chain connects TRBV29-1 to TRBJ2-3, with D perhaps given as TRBD1 or TRBD2 (5 bases each). Germline CDR1 is SQVTM and CDR2 is ANQGSEA. This CDR3 has 13 residues. Between the trimmed V and J ends, which lost 5 bases and 3 bases, there was a span of 12 bases.